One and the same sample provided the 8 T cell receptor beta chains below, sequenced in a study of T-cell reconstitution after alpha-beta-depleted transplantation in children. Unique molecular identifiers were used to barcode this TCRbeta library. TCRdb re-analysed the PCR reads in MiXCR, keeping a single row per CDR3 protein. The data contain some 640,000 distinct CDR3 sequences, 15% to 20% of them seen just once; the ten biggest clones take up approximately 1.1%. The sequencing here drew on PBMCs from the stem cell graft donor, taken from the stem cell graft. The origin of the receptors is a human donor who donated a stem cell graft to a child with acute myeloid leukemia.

CDR3 in DNA: TGTGCCAGCAGTTTAAGCCCTCGAGGGACTGAAGCTTTCTTT. Protein sequence: CASSLSPRGTEAFF. The rearrangement joins TRBV12-3 or TRBV12-4 to TRBJ1-1; the D is unclear. The CDR3 extends over 14 amino acids. V dropped 2 bases and J dropped 5 bases, with 12 bases sitting between them.

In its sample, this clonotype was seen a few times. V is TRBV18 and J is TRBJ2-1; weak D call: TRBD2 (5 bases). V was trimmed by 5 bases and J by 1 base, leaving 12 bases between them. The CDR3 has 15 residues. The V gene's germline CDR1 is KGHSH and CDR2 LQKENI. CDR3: CASSTPSSSYNEQFF. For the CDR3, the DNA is TGTGCCAGCTCAACGCCTAGCAGTTCCTACAATGAGCAGTTCTTC.

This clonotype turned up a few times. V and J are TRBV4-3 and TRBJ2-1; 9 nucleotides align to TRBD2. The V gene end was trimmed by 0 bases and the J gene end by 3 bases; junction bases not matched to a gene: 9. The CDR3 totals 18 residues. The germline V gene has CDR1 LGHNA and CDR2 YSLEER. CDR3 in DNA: TGCGCCAGCAGCCAAGAAACGGCTAGCGGGGCGGTCTACAATGAGCAGTTCTTC. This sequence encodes CASSQETASGAVYNEQFF.

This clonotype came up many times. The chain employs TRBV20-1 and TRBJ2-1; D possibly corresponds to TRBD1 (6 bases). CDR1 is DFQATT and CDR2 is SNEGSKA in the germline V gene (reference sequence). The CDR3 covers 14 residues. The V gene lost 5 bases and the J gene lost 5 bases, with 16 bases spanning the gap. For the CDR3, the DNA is TGCAGTGCTCGGGACCCGGACAGACACAATGAGCAGTTCTTC. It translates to CSARDPDRHNEQFF.

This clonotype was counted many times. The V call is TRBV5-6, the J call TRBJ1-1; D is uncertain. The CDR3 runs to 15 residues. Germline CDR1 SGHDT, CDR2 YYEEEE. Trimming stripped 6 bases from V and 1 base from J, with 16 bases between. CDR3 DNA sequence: TGTGCCAGCACGACCCGGGGAATGTCGAACACTGAAGCTTTCTTT. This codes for CASTTRGMSNTEAFF.

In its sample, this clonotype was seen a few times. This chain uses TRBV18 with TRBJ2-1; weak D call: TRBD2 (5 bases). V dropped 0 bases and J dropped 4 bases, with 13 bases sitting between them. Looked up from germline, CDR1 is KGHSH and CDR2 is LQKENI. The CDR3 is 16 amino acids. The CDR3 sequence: CASSPPSLVEYNEQFF. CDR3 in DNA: TGTGCCAGCTCACCACCGTCACTAGTGGAGTACAATGAGCAGTTCTTC.

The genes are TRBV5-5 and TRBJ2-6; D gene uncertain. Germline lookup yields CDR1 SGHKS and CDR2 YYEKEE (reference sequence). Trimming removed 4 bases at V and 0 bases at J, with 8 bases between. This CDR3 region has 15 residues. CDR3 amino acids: CASSPMASGANVLTF. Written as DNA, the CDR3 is TGTGCCAGCAGCCCCATGGCCTCTGGGGCCAACGTCCTGACTTTC.

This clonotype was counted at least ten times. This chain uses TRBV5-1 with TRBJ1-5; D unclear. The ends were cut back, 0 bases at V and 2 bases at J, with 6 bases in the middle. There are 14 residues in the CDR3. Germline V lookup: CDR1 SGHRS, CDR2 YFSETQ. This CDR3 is CASSLGERNQPQHF. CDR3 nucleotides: TGCGCCAGCAGCTTGGGGGAGCGCAATCAGCCCCAGCATTTT. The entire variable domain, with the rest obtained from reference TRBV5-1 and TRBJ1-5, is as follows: KAGVTQTPRYLIKTRGQQVTLSCSPISGHRSVSWYQQTPGQGLQFLFEYFSETQRNKGNFPGRFSGRQFSNSRSEMNVSTLELGDSALYLCASSLGERNQPQHFGDGTRLSIL.